This entry describes one T cell receptor (beta chain). Its antigen is as yet unknown. The data were taken from a study of Ad26.COV2.S vaccination and SARS-CoV-2 variants. Study-level background: The Ad26.COV2.S arm of the COV1001 trial was where the donor was placed. Study observations and caveats: Overall T cell responses may have been underestimated by the analyses of TCR breadth and depth.

Germline CDR1 MDHEN, CDR2 SYDVKM. The CDR3 spans 14 residues. V lost 2 bases and J lost 4, with 11 bases in between. The method was immunoSEQ multiplex PCR; TCRdb's version includes in-frame clones alone and lacks a portion of them. The sample shows around 450,000 clones, around 89% of them seen only once. Regarding treatment: roughly 18 received Ad26.COV2.S at low or high dose, single or two shots; about five received placebo; per-sample allocation not given. Day 63 after the first vaccine or placebo injection was the time point for sampling. The receptor's source is a person between 18 and 65 years old who received the Ad26.COV2.S COVID-19 vaccine or a placebo. This chain joins TRBV28 and TRBJ1-1, with a tentative D call TRBD1 (6 bases). The material was peripheral blood, obtained in a trial of Ad26.COV2.S vaccine versus placebo. CDR3 bases: TGTGCCAGCAGTTTAGGGGGGGCTGGCACTGAAGCTTTCTTT. It translates to CASSLGGAGTEAFF.